The clone carrying this T cell receptor beta chain was seen a handful of times. The data stem from a study of cytomegalovirus exposure and HLA in healthy donors. The PCR employed 60 Vbeta primers together with 13 Jbeta primers. Sequencing used immunoSEQ multiplex PCR; TCRdb keeps in-frame clones, though not all of them. This table has about 120,000 clones, over 60% appearing once. The sample was PBMCs. The clonotype originates from a woman aged 25 to 45 in good health and CMV-seropositive.

CDR3 protein: CASSQTQATNEKLFF. The CDR3 coding sequence is TGCGCCAGCAGCCAGACACAAGCAACTAATGAAAAACTGTTTTTT. The chain is built from TRBV4-1 and TRBJ1-4; D is uncertain. This CDR3 spans 15 amino acids. The germline V and J ends were trimmed by 3 bases and 0 bases, with 8 bases remaining between them. Germline V gives CDR1 MGHRA, CDR2 YSYEKL.